The T cell receptor beta chain described here comes from a study of blood T cell repertoires in COVID-19. CDR3 length: 16 amino acids. Germline loops: CDR1 LGHNA, CDR2 YNFKEQ. V lost 1 base to trimming and J lost 3 bases, with 14 bases between them. TCRdb's table, derived via immunoSEQ multiplex PCR, lists solely in-frame clones and lacks some. The sample records approximately 170,000 clones, about 85% being singletons. The TCR was taken from a man in his 60s who had recovered from COVID-19. The chain joins TRBV4-2 to TRBJ2-3, with D perhaps matching TRBD1 (7 bases). Sequenced: peripheral blood. CDR3 in amino acids: CASSQAGGLGTDTQYF. CDR3 coding DNA: TGTGCCAGCAGCCAAGCAGGGGGGCTGGGGACAGATACGCAGTATTTT.